This is a list of T cell receptor beta chains from one sample in a study of cytomegalovirus exposure and HLA in healthy donors. TCRdb's copy holds only in-frame clones and misses some; the assay was immunoSEQ multiplex PCR. In the table there are approximately 100,000 clones, about 70% of which are singletons. Sequenced sample: PBMCs. These receptors all stem from a human donor in good health. CDR3s include the opening cysteine and the closing phenylalanine or tryptophan. D genes are given only for firm matches. A clone size is listed for some rows: how often the clone was seen (once, few, many), or a class if it is expanded.

clone_size: NA
d_call: NA
v_call: TRBV5-5
j_call: TRBJ1-5
cdr3_aa: CASSWGQGPNQPQHF
cdr3_nt: TGTGCCAGCAGCTGGGGGCAGGGCCCCAATCAGCCCCAGCATTTT

clone_size: NA
d_call: NA
v_call: TRBV10-2
j_call: TRBJ1-1
cdr3_aa: CASSELGGTEAFF
cdr3_nt: TGCGCCAGCAGTGAGTTAGGCGGTACTGAAGCTTTCTTT

clone_size: NA
d_call: NA
v_call: TRBV19
j_call: TRBJ2-1
cdr3_aa: CASSIDRGTHLRNEQFF
cdr3_nt: TGTGCCAGTAGTATAGATCGGGGAACTCACCTGAGGAATGAGCAGTTCTTC

clone_size: NA
d_call: TRBD2
v_call: TRBV2
j_call: TRBJ2-3
cdr3_aa: CASSSLAGGPSTDTQYF
cdr3_nt: TGTGCCAGCAGTTCACTAGCGGGAGGGCCCAGCACAGATACGCAGTATTTT

clone_size: NA
d_call: TRBD1
v_call: TRBV6-1
j_call: TRBJ1-4
cdr3_aa: CASSGGQGAFF
cdr3_nt: TGTGCCAGCAGTGGGGGACAGGGTGCTTTTTTT

clone_size: NA
d_call: NA
v_call: TRBV5-1
j_call: TRBJ1-1
cdr3_aa: CASSYGGRAEAFF
cdr3_nt: TGCGCCAGCAGCTATGGCGGGAGGGCTGAAGCTTTCTTT

clone_size: NA
d_call: NA
v_call: TRBV7-7
j_call: TRBJ2-5
cdr3_aa: CASSFGAAYQETQYF
cdr3_nt: TGTGCCAGCAGCTTCGGTGCAGCGTACCAAGAGACCCAGTACTTC

clone_size: NA
d_call: NA
v_call: TRBV2
j_call: TRBJ1-4
cdr3_aa: CASRTTAATNEKLFF
cdr3_nt: TGTGCCAGCAGGACGACAGCTGCAACTAATGAAAAACTGTTTTTT

clone_size: few
d_call: TRBD2
v_call: TRBV4-3
j_call: TRBJ2-1
cdr3_aa: CASSQSFLAGAGYEQFF
cdr3_nt: TGCGCCAGCAGCCAAAGCTTCCTAGCGGGGGCGGGCTATGAGCAGTTCTTC

clone_size: NA
d_call: NA
v_call: TRBV28
j_call: TRBJ1-4
cdr3_aa: CASSPGATNEKLFF
cdr3_nt: TGTGCCAGCAGTCCCGGAGCAACTAATGAAAAACTGTTTTTT

clone_size: few
d_call: NA
v_call: TRBV15
j_call: TRBJ2-5
cdr3_aa: CATSRFDQETQYF
cdr3_nt: TGTGCCACCAGCAGGTTCGACCAAGAGACCCAGTACTTC

clone_size: NA
d_call: TRBD1
v_call: TRBV9
j_call: TRBJ2-7
cdr3_aa: CASSVRDRDYEQYF
cdr3_nt: TGTGCCAGCAGCGTCAGGGACAGGGACTACGAGCAGTACTTC

clone_size: NA
d_call: TRBD1
v_call: TRBV29-1
j_call: TRBJ2-3
cdr3_aa: CSAAGTGVVVADTQYF
cdr3_nt: TGCAGCGCCGCCGGGACAGGGGTTGTTGTTGCAGATACGCAGTATTTT

clone_size: NA
d_call: NA
v_call: TRBV5-6
j_call: TRBJ2-3
cdr3_aa: CASRHNTDTQYF
cdr3_nt: TGTGCCAGCCGCCACAACACAGATACGCAGTATTTT

clone_size: NA
d_call: TRBD2
v_call: TRBV5-6
j_call: TRBJ2-5
cdr3_aa: CASSFLQLAGVKETQYF
cdr3_nt: TGTGCCAGCAGCTTCCTTCAACTAGCGGGAGTTAAAGAGACCCAGTACTTC

clone_size: NA
d_call: NA
v_call: TRBV7-9
j_call: TRBJ1-6
cdr3_aa: CASSEPELPLHF
cdr3_nt: TGTGCCAGCAGCGAACCCGAACTTCCCCTCCACTTT

clone_size: NA
d_call: NA
v_call: TRBV19
j_call: TRBJ1-1
cdr3_aa: CASSIWGDTEAFF
cdr3_nt: TGTGCCAGTAGTATTTGGGGAGACACTGAAGCTTTCTTT

clone_size: few
d_call: NA
v_call: TRBV10-1
j_call: TRBJ2-1
cdr3_aa: CASSDSLQGRNNEQFF
cdr3_nt: TGCGCCAGCAGTGACTCGTTACAGGGAAGGAACAATGAGCAGTTCTTC

clone_size: NA
d_call: NA
v_call: TRBV11-2
j_call: TRBJ1-5
cdr3_aa: CASSLGEGPNQPQHF
cdr3_nt: TGTGCCAGCAGCTTAGGTGAGGGCCCGAACCAGCCCCAGCATTTT

clone_size: NA
d_call: NA
v_call: TRBV5-1
j_call: TRBJ2-7
cdr3_aa: CASSQGLNYEQYF
cdr3_nt: TGCGCCAGCAGCCAGGGACTGAACTACGAGCAGTACTTC

clone_size: NA
d_call: TRBD1
v_call: TRBV7-9
j_call: TRBJ2-7
cdr3_aa: CASSQDQGAGDEQYF
cdr3_nt: TGTGCCAGCAGCCAGGACCAGGGGGCCGGAGACGAGCAGTACTTC

clone_size: NA
d_call: NA
v_call: TRBV5-1
j_call: TRBJ2-2
cdr3_aa: CASSPGASAGELFF
cdr3_nt: TGCGCCAGCAGCCCTGGGGCTAGCGCCGGGGAGCTGTTTTTT

clone_size: NA
d_call: NA
v_call: TRBV28
j_call: TRBJ1-5
cdr3_aa: CASSLPGGGGQPQHF
cdr3_nt: TGTGCCAGCAGTTTGCCGGGGGGCGGGGGTCAGCCCCAGCATTTT

clone_size: few
d_call: NA
v_call: TRBV2
j_call: TRBJ2-7
cdr3_aa: CASTGNEQYF
cdr3_nt: TGTGCCAGTACAGGGAACGAGCAGTACTTC

clone_size: NA
d_call: NA
v_call: TRBV19
j_call: TRBJ2-6
cdr3_aa: CASRMTRDPGANVLTF
cdr3_nt: TGTGCCAGTAGGATGACCAGGGATCCTGGGGCCAACGTCCTGACTTTC

clone_size: NA
d_call: TRBD1
v_call: TRBV7-2
j_call: TRBJ2-7
cdr3_aa: CASSLGTGLSEQYF
cdr3_nt: TGTGCCAGCAGCTTAGGGACAGGGCTAAGCGAGCAGTACTTC

clone_size: NA
d_call: TRBD2
v_call: TRBV28
j_call: TRBJ2-7
cdr3_aa: CASPPAGELGEQYF
cdr3_nt: TGTGCCTCCCCCCCAGCGGGAGAGTTGGGCGAGCAGTACTTC

clone_size: NA
d_call: TRBD1
v_call: TRBV11-2
j_call: TRBJ2-1
cdr3_aa: CASSPNRDRIEFF
cdr3_nt: TGTGCCAGCAGCCCGAACCGGGACAGGATAGAGTTCTTC

clone_size: once
d_call: NA
v_call: TRBV9
j_call: TRBJ2-4
cdr3_aa: CASSVGGGLNGDIQYF
cdr3_nt: TGTGCCAGCAGCGTAGGCGGGGGCCTAAACGGGGACATTCAGTACTTC

clone_size: NA
d_call: NA
v_call: TRBV5-1
j_call: TRBJ2-2
cdr3_aa: CASSLAGSTGELFF
cdr3_nt: TGCGCCAGCAGCTTGGCCGGGAGCACCGGGGAGCTGTTTTTT

clone_size: NA
d_call: TRBD1
v_call: TRBV5-6
j_call: TRBJ1-5
cdr3_aa: CASSIRDRVEPQHF
cdr3_nt: TGTGCCAGCAGCATACGGGACAGGGTGGAACCCCAGCATTTT

clone_size: NA
d_call: NA
v_call: TRBV2
j_call: TRBJ2-2
cdr3_aa: CASRRAANTGELFF
cdr3_nt: TGTGCCAGCAGGAGGGCAGCTAACACCGGGGAGCTGTTTTTT

clone_size: NA
d_call: TRBD1
v_call: TRBV6-5
j_call: TRBJ2-3
cdr3_aa: CASSYRAGQGTHTQYF
cdr3_nt: TGTGCCAGCAGTTACAGGGCGGGACAGGGGACCCATACGCAGTATTTT

clone_size: few
d_call: TRBD2
v_call: TRBV10-3
j_call: TRBJ2-1
cdr3_aa: CAISGLGLAGGRGHNEQFF
cdr3_nt: TGTGCCATCAGTGGCTTGGGACTAGCGGGGGGCCGGGGGCACAATGAGCAGTTCTTC

clone_size: NA
d_call: TRBD2
v_call: TRBV27
j_call: TRBJ2-1
cdr3_aa: CASSKGLAGHNEQFF
cdr3_nt: TGTGCCAGCAGTAAGGGGCTAGCGGGACACAATGAGCAGTTCTTC

clone_size: NA
d_call: NA
v_call: TRBV18
j_call: TRBJ2-1
cdr3_aa: CASISGLSSYNEQFF
cdr3_nt: TGTGCCAGCATAAGCGGGCTGAGCTCCTACAATGAGCAGTTCTTC

clone_size: NA
d_call: NA
v_call: TRBV6-6
j_call: TRBJ1-2
cdr3_aa: CASSLTVGYTF
cdr3_nt: TGTGCCAGCAGTTTAACGGTCGGCTACACCTTC

clone_size: NA
d_call: NA
v_call: TRBV6-5
j_call: TRBJ1-1
cdr3_aa: CASSGGPTEAFF
cdr3_nt: TGTGCCAGCAGCGGAGGCCCCACTGAAGCTTTCTTT

clone_size: NA
d_call: TRBD1
v_call: TRBV28
j_call: TRBJ2-7
cdr3_aa: CASSPWTGAYEQYF
cdr3_nt: TGTGCCAGCAGCCCTTGGACAGGGGCCTACGAGCAGTACTTC

clone_size: NA
d_call: NA
v_call: TRBV7-9
j_call: TRBJ1-1
cdr3_aa: CASSFGAFRGGTEAFF
cdr3_nt: TGTGCCAGCAGCTTCGGGGCTTTTAGAGGGGGCACTGAAGCTTTCTTT

clone_size: NA
d_call: NA
v_call: TRBV7-2
j_call: TRBJ1-6
cdr3_aa: CASSLASGGISPLHF
cdr3_nt: TGTGCCAGCAGCTTAGCGTCGGGAGGTATTTCACCCCTCCACTTT

clone_size: few
d_call: TRBD1
v_call: TRBV5-1
j_call: TRBJ2-1
cdr3_aa: CASSLVQGVGYEQFF
cdr3_nt: TGCGCCAGCAGCTTGGTACAGGGGGTAGGGTATGAGCAGTTCTTC

clone_size: NA
d_call: TRBD2
v_call: TRBV29-1
j_call: TRBJ2-5
cdr3_aa: CSAQWGGGGETQYF
cdr3_nt: TGCAGCGCCCAGTGGGGCGGGGGAGGAGAGACCCAGTACTTC

clone_size: once
d_call: TRBD2
v_call: TRBV30
j_call: TRBJ2-3
cdr3_aa: CAWSVGGGATDTQYF
cdr3_nt: TGTGCCTGGAGTGTAGGCGGGGGGGCTACAGATACGCAGTATTTT

clone_size: NA
d_call: TRBD1
v_call: TRBV4-3
j_call: TRBJ2-7
cdr3_aa: CASSQVGTGGGEQYF
cdr3_nt: TGCGCCAGCAGCCAAGTTGGGACAGGGGGAGGCGAGCAGTACTTC